Below are 18 T cell receptor beta chains sequenced from a single sample in a study of T cell responses to AZD1222 COVID-19 vaccine. Using immunoSEQ multiplex PCR, the repertoire was profiled, and TCRdb retains in-frame clones only, with some absent. The sample has 130,000 or so clones, over 90% seen once. The sample was peripheral blood, taken on day 0 of AZD1222 vaccination. Receptors originate from an adult in good health.

V is TRBV13 and J is TRBJ2-2; D is unclear. This CDR3 has 13 amino acids. V was trimmed by 5 bases and J by 8 bases, leaving 12 bases between them. The germline V gene encodes CDR1 PRHDT and CDR2 FYEKMQ (reference sequence). The CDR3 DNA sequence: TGTGCCAGCAGCCCCCCCCGGTCAGGGGAGCTGTTTTTT. Translated: CASSPPRSGELFF.

The rearrangement uses TRBV25-1 and TRBJ2-7; D possibly corresponds to TRBD1 (5 bases). V shed 3 bases and J shed 4 bases, with 22 bases lying between them. CDR3 length: 17 amino acids. The V gene's germline CDR1 is MGHDK and CDR2 SYGVNS. For the CDR3, the DNA is TGTGCCAGCAGTGACCCTTTACAGGTCAGAGGAGAATACGAGCAGTACTTC. Protein product: CASSDPLQVRGEYEQYF.

The rearrangement uses TRBV7-8 and TRBJ1-1, with TRBD1 matching over 7 bases. The junction had 9 bases not matched to a gene; V was cut back by 5 bases and J by 3 bases. CDR1 and CDR2 from the germline V gene are SGHVS and FQNEAQ. This CDR3 comprises 15 residues. The CDR3 sequence is CASSPDDDRDTEAFF. As DNA, the CDR3 is TGTGCCAGCAGCCCAGATGATGACAGGGACACTGAAGCTTTCTTT.

J is TRBJ1-3 and V is TRBV3-1 (or the pseudogene TRBV3-2); maybe TRBD1 (5 bases). V was clipped by 6 bases and J by 1 base, with 7 bases between them. The CDR3 extends over 13 amino acids. The germline V gene encodes CDR1 LGHDT and CDR2 YNNKEL (reference sequence). In DNA form, the CDR3 reads TGTGCCAGCAGAGGGGTTTCTGGAAACACCATATATTTT. This codes for CASRGVSGNTIYF.

In regard to this clone: At one of its ends the junction is not consistent with the germline gene, which may arise from a read error. The chain has TRBV7-9 and TRBJ1-5; 7 bases fit TRBD1. This CDR3 comprises 13 residues. The germline gives CDR1 SEHNR, CDR2 FQNEAQ (reference sequence). CDR3 region: CASSPPPGDRLSF. The DNA of the CDR3 is TGTGCCAGCAGCCCCCCACCCGGGGACAGACTGTCGTTT.

In DNA, the CDR3 is TGTGCCAGTAGTTGGGGAGGGGCGAACACTGAAGCTTTCTTT. This encodes CASSWGGANTEAFF. The J gene is TRBJ1-1, the V gene TRBV19, with TRBD1 as a possible D gene (5 bases). Germline values: CDR1 LNHDA, CDR2 SQIVND (reference sequence). Trimming left V 5 bases short and J 1 base short, with 11 bases between. This CDR3 contains 14 residues.

This rearrangement joins TRBV27 to TRBJ2-2; 8 bases agree with TRBD2. Germline V gene lookup returns CDR1 MNHEY and CDR2 SMNVEV (reference sequence). Trimming at V came to 3 bases and at J to 8 bases, leaving 11 bases not matched to a gene. This CDR3 has 16 residues. CDR3 DNA sequence: TGTGCCAGCAGTTTCGCGGGAGGACCCAGTGCGGGGGAGCTGTTTTTT. Translating gives CASSFAGGPSAGELFF.

The J gene is TRBJ1-1, the V gene TRBV12-3 or TRBV12-4; D uncertain. The CDR3 has 13 residues. The ends were cut back, 5 bases at V and 0 bases at J, with 7 bases in the middle. The chain's CDR3 is CASSRALNTEAFF. The CDR3 nucleotides read TGTGCCAGCAGTAGGGCCTTGAACACTGAAGCTTTCTTT.

This sequence joins TRBV5-4 and TRBJ1-2, with D unresolved. Germline-derived CDR1 and CDR2 are SGHNT and YYREEE (reference sequence). Trimming left V 4 bases short and J 3 bases short, with 16 bases between. The CDR3 is made up of 15 amino acids. The CDR3 here is CASSRTDNSYYGYTF. Written as DNA, the CDR3 is TGTGCCAGCAGCCGGACCGACAACAGTTACTATGGCTACACCTTC.

This chain joins TRBV19 and TRBJ1-5, with D unresolved. The CDR3 length is 15 residues. V gave up 3 bases and J gave up 0 bases, with 9 bases separating them. Germline loops: CDR1 LNHDA, CDR2 SQIVND (reference sequence). The CDR3 spells CASSIGQNSNQPQHF. CDR3 sequence (DNA): TGTGCCAGTAGTATCGGGCAGAATAGCAATCAGCCCCAGCATTTT.

The J gene is TRBJ2-1, the V gene TRBV7-9; D is uncertain. CDR1 SEHNR and CDR2 FQNEAQ come from the germline V gene (reference sequence). This CDR3 comprises 15 residues. V was pared by 6 bases and J by 6 bases, with 18 bases between. The DNA for the CDR3 is TGTGCCAGCAGGTTATACGCCGCCGGAAGCAATGAGCAGTTCTTC. Its protein is CASRLYAAGSNEQFF.

V usage is TRBV9 and J usage is TRBJ2-7; 9 bases match TRBD1. This CDR3 comprises 15 residues. Germline-derived CDR1 and CDR2 are SGDLS and YYNGEE. V dropped 1 base and J dropped 3; count of bases not matched to a gene: 5. The CDR3 bases are TGTGCCAGCAGCGTACAGGACAGGGGAGTCTACGAGCAGTACTTC. It encodes CASSVQDRGVYEQYF.

A few counts support this clone. The chain couples TRBV5-4 to TRBJ2-7, with D perhaps given as TRBD1 or TRBD2 (5 bases each). The CDR3 spans 15 residues. Germline CDR1 reads SGHNT; CDR2 reads YYREEE (reference sequence). Trimming cost V 4 bases and J 1 base, with 15 bases left between them. This CDR3 reads CASSPPGTSSYEQYF. Written as DNA, the CDR3 is TGTGCCAGCAGCCCACCCGGGACCTCTTCCTACGAGCAGTACTTC.

The chain couples TRBV4-1 to TRBJ2-3; TRBD1 agrees at 7 bases. Germline CDR1 is MGHRA and CDR2 is YSYEKL. After removal of 2 bases from V and 3 bases from J, the junction contained 11 bases not matched to a gene. The CDR3 is 17 amino acids. The CDR3 DNA follows: TGCGCCAGCAGCCAAAAAGGCACAGGGGCCCTGACAGATACGCAGTATTTT. This gives the protein CASSQKGTGALTDTQYF.

This chain joins TRBV5-8 and TRBJ2-3; possibly TRBD2 for D (6 bases). Germline V gene sequence: CDR1 SGHTS, CDR2 YDEGEE. The CDR3 spans 15 residues. Trimming took off 0 bases at V and 1 base at J, with 9 bases between the two ends. DNA of the CDR3: TGTGCCAGCAGCTTGGTGGCGGGGCGCACAGATACGCAGTATTTT. This codes for CASSLVAGRTDTQYF.

The chain joins TRBV5-6 to TRBJ2-2, with 8 bases lining up with TRBD2. Germline V gene sequence: CDR1 SGHDT, CDR2 YYEEEE. V shed 5 bases, J shed 0 bases, and the junction held 9 bases outside the gene matches. This CDR3 has 17 amino acids. The CDR3 loop reads CASSYSGAGANTGELFF. For the CDR3, the DNA is TGTGCCAGCAGTTATAGCGGGGCGGGAGCGAACACCGGGGAGCTGTTTTTT.

The CDR3 spells CASSAGLAHYNEQFF. The CDR3, as DNA: TGTGCCAGTAGTGCCGGACTAGCGCATTACAATGAGCAGTTCTTC. The V and J genes are TRBV19 and TRBJ2-1; 9 bases match TRBD2. Trimming took 5 bases from V and 4 from J; bases not matched to a gene: 6. This CDR3 comprises 15 residues. From germline, CDR1 is LNHDA and CDR2 SQIVND (reference sequence). The variable domain in full, completed from reference TRBV19 and TRBJ2-1, reads DGGITQSPKYLFRKEGQNVTLSCEQNLNHDAMYWYRQDPGQGLRLIYYSQIVNDFQKGDIAEGYSVSREKKESFPLTVTSAQKNPTAFYLCASSAGLAHYNEQFFGPGTRLTVL.

This chain links TRBV5-1 with TRBJ1-2; no reliable D call. CDR3 length equals 15 residues. The ends were cut back, 0 bases at V and 0 bases at J, with 9 bases in the middle. Germline loops: CDR1 SGHRS, CDR2 YFSETQ. The CDR3 nucleotides are TGCGCCAGCAGCTTGGAGGTAGGCCCTAACTATGGCTACACCTTC. Amino acids: CASSLEVGPNYGYTF.